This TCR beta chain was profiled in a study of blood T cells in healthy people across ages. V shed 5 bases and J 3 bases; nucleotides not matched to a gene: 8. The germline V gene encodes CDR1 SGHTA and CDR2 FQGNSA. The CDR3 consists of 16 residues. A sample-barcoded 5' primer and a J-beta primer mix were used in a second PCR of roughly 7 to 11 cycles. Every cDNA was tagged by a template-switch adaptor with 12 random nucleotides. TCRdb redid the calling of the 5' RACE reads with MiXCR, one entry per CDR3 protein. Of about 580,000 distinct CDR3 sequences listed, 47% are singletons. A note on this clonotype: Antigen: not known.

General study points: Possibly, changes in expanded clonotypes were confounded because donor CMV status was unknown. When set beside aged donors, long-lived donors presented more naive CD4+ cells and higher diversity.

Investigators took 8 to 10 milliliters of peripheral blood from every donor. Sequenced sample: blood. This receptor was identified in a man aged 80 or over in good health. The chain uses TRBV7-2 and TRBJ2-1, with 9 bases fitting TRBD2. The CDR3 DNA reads TGTGCCAGCAGCGGGAAGCGGGGGGAGAACTACAATGAGCAGTTCTTC. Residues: CASSGKRGENYNEQFF.